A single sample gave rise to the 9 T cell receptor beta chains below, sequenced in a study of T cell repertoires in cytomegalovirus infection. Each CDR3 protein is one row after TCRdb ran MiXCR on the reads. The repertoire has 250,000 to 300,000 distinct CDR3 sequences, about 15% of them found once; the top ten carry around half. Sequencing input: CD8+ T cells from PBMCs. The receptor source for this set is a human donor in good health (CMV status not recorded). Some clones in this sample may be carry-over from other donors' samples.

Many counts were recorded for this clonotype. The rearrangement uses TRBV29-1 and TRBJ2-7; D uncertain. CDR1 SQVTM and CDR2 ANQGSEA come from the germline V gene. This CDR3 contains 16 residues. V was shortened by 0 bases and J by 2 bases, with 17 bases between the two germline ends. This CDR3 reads CSVEDPTLGFPYEQYF. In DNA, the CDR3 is TGCAGCGTTGAAGATCCGACACTTGGGTTCCCCTACGAGCAGTACTTC.

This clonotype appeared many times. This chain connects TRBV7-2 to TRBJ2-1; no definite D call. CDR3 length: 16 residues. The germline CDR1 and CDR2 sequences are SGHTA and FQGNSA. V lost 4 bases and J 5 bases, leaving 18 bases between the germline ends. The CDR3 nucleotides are TGTGCCAGCAGCTCCAATGGCAGACACGAAGACAATGAGCAGTTCTTC. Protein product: CASSSNGRHEDNEQFF.

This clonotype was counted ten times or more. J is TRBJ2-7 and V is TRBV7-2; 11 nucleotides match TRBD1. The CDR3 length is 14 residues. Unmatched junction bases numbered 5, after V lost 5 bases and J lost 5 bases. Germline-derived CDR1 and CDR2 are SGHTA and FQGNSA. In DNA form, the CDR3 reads TGTGCCAGCAGCGAACCGGGACAGGGGGACGAGCAGTACTTC. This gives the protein CASSEPGQGDEQYF.

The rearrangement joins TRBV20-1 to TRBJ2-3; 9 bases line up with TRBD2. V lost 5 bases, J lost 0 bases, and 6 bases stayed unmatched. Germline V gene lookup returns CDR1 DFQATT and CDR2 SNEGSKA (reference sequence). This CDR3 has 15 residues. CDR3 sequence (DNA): TGCAGTGCTGGTCAGCGGGGGGTTAGCACAGATACGCAGTATTTT. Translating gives CSAGQRGVSTDTQYF.

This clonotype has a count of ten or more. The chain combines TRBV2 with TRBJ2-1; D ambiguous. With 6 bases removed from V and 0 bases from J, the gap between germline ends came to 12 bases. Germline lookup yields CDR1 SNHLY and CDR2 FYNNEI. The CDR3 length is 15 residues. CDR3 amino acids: CASSPSGSSYNEQFF. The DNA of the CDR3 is TGTGCCAGCAGCCCCTCCGGCAGCTCCTACAATGAGCAGTTCTTC.

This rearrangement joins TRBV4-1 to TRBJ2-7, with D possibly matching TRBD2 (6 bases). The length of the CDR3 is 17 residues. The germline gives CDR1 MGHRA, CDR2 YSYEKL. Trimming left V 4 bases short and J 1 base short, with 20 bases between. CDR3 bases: TGCGCCAGCAGCCTACGAGGGGACTCCCGTGGATCCTACGAGCAGTACTTC. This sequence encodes CASSLRGDSRGSYEQYF.

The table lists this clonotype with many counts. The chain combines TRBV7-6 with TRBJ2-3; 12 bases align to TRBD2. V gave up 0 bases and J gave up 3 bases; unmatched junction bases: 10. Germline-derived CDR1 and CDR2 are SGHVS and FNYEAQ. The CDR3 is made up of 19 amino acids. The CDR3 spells CASSLALGASGGATDTQYF. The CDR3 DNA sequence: TGTGCCAGCAGCTTAGCTCTTGGGGCTAGCGGGGGGGCGACAGATACGCAGTATTTT.

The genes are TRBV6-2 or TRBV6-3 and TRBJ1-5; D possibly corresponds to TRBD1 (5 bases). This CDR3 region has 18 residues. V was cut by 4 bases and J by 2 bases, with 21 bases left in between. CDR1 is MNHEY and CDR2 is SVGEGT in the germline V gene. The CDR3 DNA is TGTGCCAGCAGTTTCAGGGTCGGCAGGGTGGACGGCAATCAGCCCCAGCATTTT. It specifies CASSFRVGRVDGNQPQHF.

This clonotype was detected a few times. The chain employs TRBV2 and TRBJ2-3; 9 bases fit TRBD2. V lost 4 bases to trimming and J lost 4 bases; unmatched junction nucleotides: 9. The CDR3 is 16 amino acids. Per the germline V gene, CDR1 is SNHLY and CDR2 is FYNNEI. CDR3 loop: CASSVPQAGGPDTQYF. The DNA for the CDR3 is TGTGCCAGCAGTGTCCCGCAAGCGGGGGGACCAGATACGCAGTATTTT.